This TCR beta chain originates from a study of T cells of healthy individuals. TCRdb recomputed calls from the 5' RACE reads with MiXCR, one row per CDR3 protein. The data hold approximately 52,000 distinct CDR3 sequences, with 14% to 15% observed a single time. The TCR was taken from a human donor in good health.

The CDR3 spells CASSRAAFTDTEAFF. CDR3 sequence (DNA): TGTGCCAGCAGCCGTGCGGCATTTACTGACACTGAAGCTTTCTTT. The chain links TRBV9 to TRBJ1-1, with D uncertain. This CDR3 is 15 amino acids long. Per germline, CDR1 SGDLS and CDR2 YYNGEE. Trimming left V 4 bases short and J 3 bases short, with 16 bases between.